What follows are 29 T cell receptor beta chains derived from one specimen sequenced in a study of T-cell reconstitution after alpha-beta-depleted transplantation in children. A library of TCRbeta sequences, prepared with unique molecular identifiers, was generated. TCRdb redid the calling of the PCR reads with MiXCR, one entry per CDR3 protein. The top ten clones hold approximately 40% of a sample with approximately 220,000 distinct CDR3 sequences, about a sixth of them seen once. The sample was PBMCs, mostly from graft donor cells, taken 360 days after TCRalphabeta/CD19-depleted stem cell transplant. The receptors derive from a male patient between 2 and 15 years old who had a stem cell transplant for acute lymphoblastic leukemia, so the T cells may come from the graft donor.

V usage is TRBV5-1 and J usage is TRBJ2-7; the match to TRBD1 covers 7 bases. V shed 4 bases and J 2 bases; nucleotides not matched to a gene: 9. The CDR3 has 15 residues. Germline CDR1 reads SGHRS; CDR2 reads YFSETQ. CDR3: CASSKDRPVPYEQYF. The CDR3 nucleotides read TGCGCCAGCAGCAAGGACAGGCCTGTCCCCTACGAGCAGTACTTC.

This clonotype was picked up a small number of times. The chain couples TRBV6-2 or TRBV6-3 to TRBJ2-5; D possibly corresponds to TRBD1 (5 bases). The germline V and J ends were trimmed by 7 bases and 7 bases, with 16 bases remaining between them. The CDR3 has 13 amino acids. Germline V lookup: CDR1 MNHEY, CDR2 SVGEGT. CDR3: CASTAGRRGTQYF. The CDR3 nucleotides are TGTGCCAGCACGGCAGGGCGAAGAGGGACCCAGTACTTC.

The sample holds a few counts of this clonotype. The V gene is TRBV28, the J gene TRBJ2-1; D is unclear. Germline loops: CDR1 MDHEN, CDR2 SYDVKM. CDR3 length: 12 residues. The V end lost 6 bases, the J end lost 8 bases, and 11 bases lay between the germline ends. CDR3 residues: CASSPNRDEQFF. The CDR3 DNA reads TGTGCCAGCAGCCCGAACAGAGATGAGCAGTTCTTC. The full variable domain, its missing parts supplied by reference TRBV28 and TRBJ2-1, is DVKVTQSSRYLVKRTGEKVFLECVQDMDHENMFWYRQDPGLGLRLIYFSYDVKMKEKGDIPEGYSVSREKKERFSLILESASTNQTSMYLCASSPNRDEQFFGPGTRLTVL.

This clonotype has more than one count but fewer than ten. This sequence joins TRBV12-3 or TRBV12-4 and TRBJ2-4, with D possibly TRBD1 on 6 matching bases. V dropped 2 bases and J dropped 8 bases, with 16 bases sitting between them. The CDR3 consists of 15 residues. The CDR3, as DNA: TGTGCCAGCAGTTTATCGACAGGAGGAAAAGACATTCAGTACTTC. It encodes CASSLSTGGKDIQYF.

This clonotype has ten or more counts. The chain is built from TRBV20-1 and TRBJ2-1, with D possibly being TRBD2 (5 bases). The CDR3 is 13 amino acids. In germline, CDR1 is DFQATT, CDR2 SNEGSKA (reference sequence). Between the trimmed V and J ends, which lost 3 bases and 8 bases, there was a span of 14 bases. CDR3 in DNA: TGCAGTGCTAGTTCCGGGAAGAACTATGAGCAGTTCTTC. Translating it yields CSASSGKNYEQFF.

In its sample, this clonotype was seen once. The chain joins TRBV29-1 to TRBJ2-5; 7 nucleotides line up with TRBD1. The CDR3 is 16 amino acids. CDR1 and CDR2 from the germline V gene are SQVTM and ANQGSEA. Trimming took 1 base from V and 3 from J; bases not matched to a gene: 11. The CDR3 DNA reads as TGCAGCGTTGAAGCCAGCGAAGGGGACAGTAAAGAGACCCAGTACTTC. Its translation is CSVEASEGDSKETQYF.

A few counts support this clonotype. V usage is TRBV6-2 or TRBV6-3 and J usage is TRBJ2-7; TRBD1 is a possible D gene (5 bases). The germline CDR1 and CDR2 sequences are MNHEY and SVGEGT. The length of the CDR3 is 14 residues. Trimming shortened V by 6 bases and J by 3 bases, and 15 bases separated the two germline ends. DNA of the CDR3: TGTGCCAGCAGCTGGACATCACAGATCTACGAGCAGTACTTC. Protein product: CASSWTSQIYEQYF.

The chain employs TRBV5-6 and TRBJ2-5, with D perhaps TRBD2 (5 bases). This CDR3 contains 15 residues. Per germline, CDR1 SGHDT and CDR2 YYEEEE. The V gene lost 1 base and the J gene lost 3 bases, with 13 bases spanning the gap. The CDR3 coding sequence is TGTGCCAGCAGCTTGATCGAGGGCGGAAAAGAGACCCAGTACTTC. Translated, it gives CASSLIEGGKETQYF.

The chain has TRBV28 and TRBJ1-2; tentatively, D is TRBD1 (6 bases). CDR1 and CDR2 from the germline V gene are MDHEN and SYDVKM. The CDR3 totals 14 residues. The ends were cut back, 3 bases at V and 8 bases at J, with 16 bases in the middle. The CDR3: CASSLYGGLRGYTF. The CDR3 nucleotides are TGTGCCAGCAGTTTGTACGGGGGGCTAAGAGGCTACACCTTC.

This clonotype has a count of ten or more. V usage is TRBV27 and J usage is TRBJ2-1; D unresolved. Germline-derived CDR1 and CDR2 are MNHEY and SMNVEV (reference sequence). V lost 5 bases to trimming and J lost 9 bases, with 20 bases between them. CDR3 length: 15 residues. The CDR3 DNA is TGTGCCAGCAGTCAAAGGACCGGGCCCGTAGGTGAGCAGTTCTTC. Translating gives CASSQRTGPVGEQFF.

The chain carries TRBV12-3 or TRBV12-4 and TRBJ1-5; TRBD1 matches 11 bases. CDR3 size: 15 residues. The V and J ends lost 6 bases and 4 bases, in that order; junction bases with no gene match: 5. The CDR3 DNA reads TGTGCCAGCAGCACCGGGACAGGGGGGAATCAGCCCCAGCATTTT. Translated: CASSTGTGGNQPQHF.

The V gene is TRBV7-2, the J gene TRBJ2-3; TRBD2 agrees at 9 bases. CDR1 is SGHTA, CDR2 FQGNSA, per germline. V lost 1 base to trimming and J lost 6 bases; unmatched junction nucleotides: 5. The length of the CDR3 is 15 residues. The DNA of the CDR3 is TGTGCCAGCAGCTTAGATGGCGGGGGGGCCGATACGCAGTATTTT. Protein: CASSLDGGGADTQYF.

This chain connects TRBV11-2 to TRBJ2-2, with D tentatively TRBD2 (5 bases). The germline gives CDR1 SGHAT, CDR2 FQNNGV. There are 14 residues in the CDR3. Trimming took off 4 bases at V and 6 bases at J, with 12 bases between the two ends. The CDR3 bases are TGTGCCAGCAGCTCCCCTAGGGAGCCCGGGGAGCTGTTTTTT. Residues: CASSSPREPGELFF. Together with reference TRBV11-2 and TRBJ2-2, the CDR3 gives the full variable domain: EAGVAQSPRYKIIEKRQSVAFWCNPISGHATLYWYQQILGQGPKLLIQFQNNGVVDDSQLPKDRFSAERLKGVDSTLKIQPAKLEDSAVYLCASSSPREPGELFFGEGSRLTVL.

This clonotype has a handful of counts. This sequence joins TRBV27 and TRBJ2-2; TRBD1 aligns across 7 bases. Germline V gene lookup returns CDR1 MNHEY and CDR2 SMNVEV (reference sequence). V trimming: 7 bases; J trimming: 3 bases; junction bases outside the gene matches: 5. This CDR3 has 14 residues. The CDR3 nucleotides are TGTGCCAGCAACAGGCAGGGGGACACCGGGGAGCTGTTTTTT. Residues: CASNRQGDTGELFF.

Only a few counts were recorded for this clonotype. The J gene is TRBJ2-5, the V gene TRBV7-6, with D possibly called TRBD1 or TRBD2 (6 bases each). Germline CDR1 and CDR2: SGHVS and FNYEAQ. The CDR3 is 16 amino acids. The ends were cut back, 1 base at V and 1 base at J, with 13 bases in the middle. This chain's CDR3 is CASSLEEGGTQETQYF. The CDR3 nucleotides are TGTGCCAGCAGCTTAGAGGAGGGGGGTACCCAAGAGACCCAGTACTTC.

This clonotype was observed a few times. This chain uses TRBV11-3 with TRBJ2-1; 10 positions match TRBD2. The CDR3 is 22 amino acids. Per germline, CDR1 SGHNT and CDR2 YENEEA. V gave up 1 base and J gave up 0 bases; unmatched junction bases: 18. The CDR3 DNA reads TGTGCCAGCAGCTTAGTCCCCGTCCCACTAGCGGGGTCAGTTAGCTCCTACAATGAGCAGTTCTTC. It codes for CASSLVPVPLAGSVSSYNEQFF. The whole variable domain, remainder taken from reference TRBV11-3 and TRBJ2-1, is EAGVVQSPRYKIIEKKQPVAFWCNPISGHNTLYWYLQNLGQGPELLIRYENEEAVDDSQLPKDRFSAERLKGVDSTLKIQPAELGDSAVYLCASSLVPVPLAGSVSSYNEQFFGPGTRLTVL.

The gene calls are TRBV5-8 and TRBJ2-2; D remains ambiguous. CDR1 SGHTS and CDR2 YDEGEE come from the germline V gene. CDR3 length: 14 residues. V was shortened by 0 bases and J by 6 bases, with 9 bases between the two germline ends. The CDR3: CASSLVGLAGELFF. The CDR3 nucleotides read TGTGCCAGCAGCTTGGTCGGGTTGGCCGGGGAGCTGTTTTTT.

The chain couples TRBV20-1 to TRBJ1-2; D unclear. The germline gives CDR1 DFQATT, CDR2 SNEGSKA (reference sequence). There are 14 residues in the CDR3. V gave up 0 bases and J gave up 2 bases, with 10 bases separating them. The CDR3 nucleotides read TGCAGTGCTAGAGATTTTTCCGGGAACTATGGCTACACCTTC. It specifies CSARDFSGNYGYTF.

In this sample, this clonotype turned up a few times. The chain combines TRBV4-3 with TRBJ2-3, with D unresolved. Germline V gene data show CDR1 as LGHNA and CDR2 as YSLEER. The CDR3 extends over 13 amino acids. V lost 2 bases to trimming and J lost 2 bases, with 5 bases between them. The CDR3 region has the DNA TGCGCCAGCAGCCAAACAGACACAGATACGCAGTATTTT. Protein: CASSQTDTDTQYF.

The sample holds a few counts of this clonotype. The rearrangement links TRBV15 to TRBJ2-7, with D uncertain. CDR1 and CDR2 (germline): LNHNV, YYDKDF (reference sequence). V was cut by 5 bases and J by 4 bases, with 9 bases left in between. The CDR3 has 12 amino acids. As DNA, the CDR3 is TGTGCCACCAGCCCCGACGGGTACGAGCAGTACTTC. This codes for CATSPDGYEQYF.

The rearrangement links TRBV4-3 to TRBJ2-1; TRBD2 matches 12 bases. The CDR3 length is 19 residues. Germline V gene lookup returns CDR1 LGHNA and CDR2 YSLEER. Germline trimming cut 1 base from V and 8 bases from J; bases unmatched to any gene: 15. CDR3: CASSQGPHTGTSGWDEQFF. In DNA form, the CDR3 reads TGCGCCAGCAGCCAAGGGCCCCACACCGGGACTAGCGGGTGGGATGAGCAGTTCTTC.

The J gene is TRBJ2-5, the V gene TRBV20-1; D may be TRBD2 (5 bases). The V end lost 6 bases, the J end lost 4 bases, and 15 bases lay between the germline ends. CDR1 and CDR2 from the germline V gene are DFQATT and SNEGSKA (reference sequence). This CDR3 is built from 13 residues. In DNA form, the CDR3 reads TGCAGTGCCCTACTGGGAGATGGAGAGACCCAGTACTTC. Translated, it gives CSALLGDGETQYF.

V is TRBV6-1 and J is TRBJ1-6; D may be TRBD1 (6 bases). Germline CDR1 reads MNHNS; CDR2 reads SASEGT. The V and J ends lost 2 bases and 9 bases respectively, with 14 bases between them. This CDR3 is 15 amino acids long. This CDR3 is CASSELGGGGSPLHF. DNA of the CDR3: TGTGCCAGCAGTGAACTCGGGGGCGGGGGTTCACCCCTCCACTTT.

The table lists this clonotype with a few counts. V and J are TRBV5-1 and TRBJ2-7; the match to TRBD1 covers 7 bases. The germline CDR1 and CDR2 sequences are SGHRS and YFSETQ. The CDR3 spans 13 residues. The trim removed 4 bases at V and 3 bases at J, leaving 4 bases unmatched. CDR3 residues: CASSADRNYEQYF. CDR3 nucleotide sequence: TGCGCCAGCAGCGCGGACAGGAACTACGAGCAGTACTTC. Supplemented by reference TRBV5-1 and TRBJ2-7, the full variable domain reads KAGVTQTPRYLIKTRGQQVTLSCSPISGHRSVSWYQQTPGQGLQFLFEYFSETQRNKGNFPGRFSGRQFSNSRSEMNVSTLELGDSALYLCASSADRNYEQYFGPGTRLTVT.

Many counts were recorded for this clonotype. The rearrangement links TRBV27 to TRBJ2-7, with 7 bases aligning to TRBD2. There are 14 residues in the CDR3. V lost 5 bases to trimming and J lost 0 bases; unmatched junction nucleotides: 4. Per germline, CDR1 MNHEY and CDR2 SMNVEV (reference sequence). The CDR3 reads CASSGRDFSYEQYF. In nucleotides, the CDR3 is TGTGCCAGCAGTGGGAGGGACTTCTCCTACGAGCAGTACTTC.

The V call is TRBV7-2, the J call TRBJ2-1; TRBD2 matches 8 bases. Germline V CDR1 and CDR2: SGHTA, FQGNSA. J was trimmed by 0 bases and V by 5 bases; bases with no gene match: 9. The CDR3 covers 17 residues. CDR3 in amino acids: CASSPLGAGDSYNEQFF. The CDR3 DNA reads as TGTGCCAGCAGCCCTTTGGGAGCGGGGGACTCCTACAATGAGCAGTTCTTC.

This clonotype was counted many times. The gene calls are TRBV20-1 and TRBJ2-4; D is unclear. V lost 0 bases and J lost 5, with 8 bases in between. Germline assignment: CDR1 DFQATT and CDR2 SNEGSKA (reference sequence). The CDR3 loop spans 13 amino acids. The CDR3, as DNA: TGCAGTGCTAGAGATTTCGGACAAAACATTCAGTACTTC. Translated, it gives CSARDFGQNIQYF.

This chain's CDR3 is CSAEGATRWEQYF. CDR3 nucleotide sequence: TGCAGTGCTGAAGGGGCAACTCGGTGGGAGCAGTACTTC. The J gene is TRBJ2-7, the V gene TRBV20-1, with D tentatively TRBD1 (5 bases). V lost 5 bases and J lost 7, with 18 bases in between. CDR1 is DFQATT, CDR2 SNEGSKA, per germline (reference sequence). The CDR3 has 13 amino acids.

The chain links TRBV11-2 to TRBJ2-7; 8 positions agree with TRBD2. The CDR3 has 19 residues. Germline V gives CDR1 SGHAT, CDR2 FQNNGV. The V gene end was trimmed by 1 base and the J gene end by 6 bases; junction bases not matched to a gene: 20. This chain's CDR3 is CASSLVRLAGNARATEQYF. CDR3 nucleotide sequence: TGTGCCAGCAGCTTAGTTAGGCTAGCGGGCAACGCGAGGGCTACCGAGCAGTACTTC.